The 23 T cell receptor beta chains below come from one sample, sequenced in a study of T cell responses to AZD1222 COVID-19 vaccine. Sequenced by immunoSEQ multiplex PCR; TCRdb stores in-frame clones only, minus some. The sample has roughly 67,000 clones, about 80% seen once; the top ten hold 9% to 13%. The sequencing here drew on peripheral blood, taken on day 0 of AZD1222 vaccination. The source is an adult in good health.

This rearrangement joins TRBV14 to TRBJ2-2, with no clear D. The CDR3 has 13 residues. Germline-derived CDR1 and CDR2 are SGHDN and FVKESK. V gave up 6 bases and J gave up 6 bases, with 11 bases separating them. CDR3 coding DNA: TGTGCCAGCAGTGATCGCGGAGCCGGGGAGCTGTTTTTT. As protein: CASSDRGAGELFF. The full variable domain, rest sourced from reference TRBV14 and TRBJ2-2, is EAGVTQFPSHSVIEKGQTVTLRCDPISGHDNLYWYRRVMGKEIKFLLHFVKESKQDESGMPNNRFLAERTGGTYSTLKVQPAELEDSGVYFCASSDRGAGELFFGEGSRLTVL.

The chain employs TRBV15 and TRBJ2-2; no clear D gene. The V end was cut by 5 bases, the J end by 3 bases, with 7 bases between. The CDR3 runs to 13 residues. Germline V gene sequence: CDR1 LNHNV, CDR2 YYDKDF (reference sequence). The CDR3 DNA is TGTGCCACCAGCTACAGTGACACCGGGGAGCTGTTTTTT. Its translation: CATSYSDTGELFF. The full variable domain, completed using reference TRBV15 and TRBJ2-2, is DAMVIQNPRYQVTQFGKPVTLSCSQTLNHNVMYWYQQKSSQAPKLLFHYYDKDFNNEADTPDNFQSRRPNTSFCFLDIRSPGLGDTAMYLCATSYSDTGELFFGEGSRLTVL.

To note about this clone: No DNA is shown, since the ends of the CDR3 on it are uncertain; the CDR3 is the one TCRdb lists. This CDR3 reads CASTGWWGGGTNTEAFF. The chain recombines TRBV21-1 with TRBJ1-1. TRBV21-1 is a pseudogene. Inclusive of both ends, the CDR3 amounts to 17 amino acids.

DNA of the CDR3: TGCGCCAGCAGCCACCTACAGGGGTACGAGCAGTACTTC. This encodes CASSHLQGYEQYF. V usage is TRBV4-3 and J usage is TRBJ2-7, with 7 nucleotides matching TRBD1. CDR3 length: 13 amino acids. V was pared by 3 bases and J by 4 bases, with 3 bases of the junction left unmatched. Looked up from germline, CDR1 is LGHNA and CDR2 is YSLEER.

The chain combines TRBV6-2 or TRBV6-3 with TRBJ1-2, with no clear D. CDR3 length equals 13 residues. The V gene lost 4 bases and the J gene lost 4 bases, with 10 bases spanning the gap. The germline gives CDR1 MNHEY, CDR2 SVGEGT. The CDR3 DNA sequence: TGTGCCAGCAGTTTAGTCGGGAGCTATGGCTACACCTTC. Translated: CASSLVGSYGYTF.

The chain links TRBV11-2 to TRBJ2-1, with 8 bases that match TRBD2. This CDR3 region has 16 residues. Germline V gene lookup returns CDR1 SGHAT and CDR2 FQNNGV. V lost 5 bases to trimming and J lost 4 bases; unmatched junction nucleotides: 10. This CDR3 reads CASSRIFGTRYNEQFF. The CDR3 DNA is TGTGCCAGCAGCCGAATATTCGGGACTAGATACAATGAGCAGTTCTTC.

This chain uses TRBV6-5 with TRBJ1-1, with D uncertain. The length of the CDR3 is 13 residues. Germline V CDR1 and CDR2: MNHEY, SVGAGI. Between the trimmed V and J ends, which lost 0 bases and 5 bases, there was a span of 7 bases. The CDR3 loop is CASSYSFDTEAFF. The DNA for the CDR3 is TGTGCCAGCAGTTACTCGTTTGATACTGAAGCTTTCTTT.

V gene TRBV7-2 combines with J gene TRBJ2-3; possible D gene TRBD1, 6 bases. The CDR3 is 17 residues long. Trimming took off 5 bases at V and 4 bases at J, with 22 bases between the two ends. The germline V gene has CDR1 SGHTA and CDR2 FQGNSA. CDR3: CASSLQPGQWGPDTQYF. Here the CDR3 DNA reads TGTGCCAGCAGCCTACAACCGGGACAATGGGGCCCAGATACGCAGTATTTT.

The V gene is TRBV9, the J gene TRBJ2-7; tentatively, D is TRBD1 (5 bases). The germline V and J ends were trimmed by 3 bases and 3 bases, with 10 bases remaining between them. The CDR3 has 13 residues. CDR1 SGDLS and CDR2 YYNGEE come from the germline V gene. This chain's CDR3 is CASSAGANYEQYF. CDR3 coding DNA: TGTGCCAGCAGCGCTGGGGCAAACTACGAGCAGTACTTC.

The chain has TRBV5-1 and TRBJ1-2; no clear D gene. Germline V gene data show CDR1 as SGHRS and CDR2 as YFSETQ. V lost 0 bases, J lost 8 bases, and 17 bases lay in between. The CDR3 runs to 15 residues. CDR3 DNA sequence: TGCGCCAGCAGCTTGGGGGTCTCTTGGACGGGAGGCTACACCTTC. Translated: CASSLGVSWTGGYTF.

The chain has TRBV25-1 and TRBJ2-3, with D hard to call. Trimming stripped 7 bases from V and 2 bases from J, with 13 bases between. The CDR3 loop spans 14 amino acids. Germline loops: CDR1 MGHDK, CDR2 SYGVNS. CDR3 region: CASTDMEATDTQYF. For the CDR3, the DNA is TGTGCCAGCACCGACATGGAAGCCACAGATACGCAGTATTTT.

This chain joins TRBV3-1 (or the pseudogene TRBV3-2) and TRBJ2-1; D is unclear. Germline CDR1 and CDR2: LGHDT and YNNKEL (reference sequence). Trimming stripped 0 bases from V and 0 bases from J, with 9 bases between. This CDR3 comprises 16 residues. The CDR3 is CASSQDLGSSYNEQFF. In DNA form, the CDR3 reads TGTGCCAGCAGCCAAGATCTGGGAAGCTCCTACAATGAGCAGTTCTTC.

The chain has TRBV4-1 and TRBJ1-1; D is undetermined. The CDR3 has 15 residues. Per the germline V gene, CDR1 is MGHRA and CDR2 is YSYEKL. Trimming pared 1 base from V and 1 base from J, leaving 10 bases between. The CDR3 nucleotides read TGCGCCAGCAGCCAAGCTACAGTGCGGAACACTGAAGCTTTCTTT. Translated, it gives CASSQATVRNTEAFF.

This clone occurred a few times. This sequence joins TRBV19 and TRBJ2-7, with 8 bases that match TRBD1. This CDR3 region has 15 residues. Germline loops: CDR1 LNHDA, CDR2 SQIVND (reference sequence). V was pared by 6 bases and J by 3 bases, with 10 bases of the junction left unmatched. CDR3 in DNA: TGTGCCAGTAGAGGTTGGACAGGGTCCTTCTACGAGCAGTACTTC. As protein: CASRGWTGSFYEQYF.

The chain has TRBV10-3 and TRBJ1-2, with 9 nucleotides matching TRBD1. Germline CDR1 ENHRY, CDR2 SYGVKD. This CDR3 region has 14 residues. V lost 3 bases to trimming and J lost 10 bases; unmatched junction nucleotides: 9. The DNA of the CDR3 is TGTGCCATCAGTGAAGGGGACAGGGTTTTATCCTACACCTTC. Translating gives CAISEGDRVLSYTF.

This clone was picked up one time. Other DNA variants within this sample encode the same CDR3. This rearrangement joins TRBV6-5 to TRBJ1-1; D gene ambiguous. Germline CDR1 MNHEY, CDR2 SVGAGI. This CDR3 region has 15 residues. Trimming removed 0 bases from V and 1 base from J, with 9 bases in between. The CDR3 loop is CASSYSWAGNTEAFF. CDR3 bases: TGTGCCAGCAGTTACTCGTGGGCCGGGAACACTGAAGCTTTCTTT.

V and J are TRBV28 and TRBJ2-1; D call uncertain. This CDR3 has 11 residues. CDR1 is MDHEN and CDR2 is SYDVKM in the germline V gene. V dropped 2 bases and J dropped 10 bases, with 6 bases sitting between them. The CDR3 DNA is TGTGCCAGCAGTTTAGTCCGGGAGCAGTTCTTC. This codes for CASSLVREQFF.

The rearrangement uses TRBV2 and TRBJ2-7, with TRBD2 matching over 9 bases. J gave up 3 bases and V 8 bases, and 5 bases lay outside the gene matches. The CDR3 spans 13 residues. Per the germline V gene, CDR1 is SNHLY and CDR2 is FYNNEI. CDR3 protein: CASSSGGNYEQYF. In nucleotides, the CDR3 is TGTGCCAGCTCGAGCGGGGGGAACTACGAGCAGTACTTC.

This clone was found once. V is TRBV7-2 and J is TRBJ2-7, with 8 bases that match TRBD1. V lost 4 bases to trimming and J lost 3 bases; unmatched junction nucleotides: 8. The CDR3 spans 15 residues. Germline CDR1 SGHTA, CDR2 FQGNSA. DNA for the CDR3: TGTGCCAGCAGCTCGACCAGGGACAGGTACTACGAGCAGTACTTC. Its translation is CASSSTRDRYYEQYF.

The chain carries TRBV15 and TRBJ2-7; 12 bases map to TRBD2. V lost 1 base, J lost 2 bases, and 0 bases stayed unmatched. Germline CDR1 and CDR2: LNHNV and YYDKDF (reference sequence). CDR3 size: 15 residues. The CDR3 reads CATSRGLAGAYEQYF. The CDR3 DNA is TGTGCCACCAGCAGAGGACTAGCGGGGGCCTACGAGCAGTACTTC.

By share, this clone counts as medium-sized. The V gene is TRBV4-3, the J gene TRBJ2-5; D gene ambiguous. The CDR3 spans 17 residues. V lost 0 bases, J lost 1 base, and 15 bases lay in between. CDR1 LGHNA and CDR2 YSLEER come from the germline V gene. CDR3 nucleotide sequence: TGCGCCAGCAGCCAAGATGGGGTTGGCAGTCCCCAAGAGACCCAGTACTTC. This codes for CASSQDGVGSPQETQYF.

As DNA, the CDR3 is TGTGCCAGCAGTCTCCGGACAGTCTACGAGCAGTACTTC. Protein sequence: CASSLRTVYEQYF. The rearrangement joins TRBV12-3 or TRBV12-4 to TRBJ2-7; D possibly corresponds to TRBD1 (6 bases). The V end was cut by 5 bases, the J end by 3 bases, with 11 bases between. The CDR3 runs 13 residues.

This clone was seen only a few times. The chain couples TRBV2 to TRBJ1-6; no reliable D call. Germline V gene data show CDR1 as SNHLY and CDR2 as FYNNEI. CDR3 size: 14 residues. Deletions cut 9 bases from V and 6 bases from J, with 15 bases between. CDR3 in DNA: TGTGCCAGTAGTTTCACGGAGATTAATTCACCCCTCCACTTT. Its protein is CASSFTEINSPLHF.